The rows below give T cell receptor beta chains drawn from one sample of a study of T-cell memory formation after mild COVID-19. TCRdb processed the 5' RACE reads anew with MiXCR; each CDR3 protein has one entry. This table holds 55,000 to 65,000 distinct CDR3 sequences, 8% to 9.5% found once. Sample: PBMCs or a T cell subset sorted from them (not recorded which). Receptors originate from a man younger than 30 who had mild COVID-19 (a few samples of this study predate the infection). Cell type and time point are not known. Both conserved end residues are part of each CDR3. The D gene is left open where the match is weak. Not every row has a clone size; where given, it reads once, few, many or a size class.

d_gene: NA; len: 13; abundance: NA; v_gene: TRBV29-1; j_gene: TRBJ2-2; CDR3nt: TGCAGCGTCGGGCGGGACCCCACCGGGGAGCTGTTTTTT; CDR3aa: CSVGRDPTGELFF
d_gene: TRBD1; len: 14; abundance: NA; v_gene: TRBV4-3; j_gene: TRBJ2-1; CDR3nt: TGCGCCAGCAGCCCGCGCCCAGGGGGAACTGAGCAGTTCTTC; CDR3aa: CASSPRPGGTEQFF
d_gene: TRBD2; len: 18; abundance: NA; v_gene: TRBV4-1; j_gene: TRBJ2-2; CDR3nt: TGCGCCAGCAGCCAAGCCTTCCGGGGGGGCCGGGCAAGCGGGGAGCTGTTTTTT; CDR3aa: CASSQAFRGGRASGELFF
d_gene: NA; len: 15; abundance: NA; v_gene: TRBV5-1; j_gene: TRBJ1-4; CDR3nt: TGCGCCAGCAGCTTGGGAGGGACGGGAGAGGAAAAACTGTTTTTT; CDR3aa: CASSLGGTGEEKLFF
d_gene: NA; len: 14; abundance: NA; v_gene: TRBV25-1; j_gene: TRBJ1-2; CDR3nt: TGTGCCAGCAGTGAGCGAAACTCTCGATATGGCTACACCTTC; CDR3aa: CASSERNSRYGYTF
d_gene: NA; len: 14; abundance: few; v_gene: TRBV10-2; j_gene: TRBJ2-1; CDR3nt: TGCGCCAGCAGTCTGGTACAGGGAGGGAATGAGCAGTTCTTC; CDR3aa: CASSLVQGGNEQFF
d_gene: TRBD1; len: 15; abundance: NA; v_gene: TRBV7-9; j_gene: TRBJ2-3; CDR3nt: TGTGCCAGCAGCTTAGGGGACAGGTTTTTCGATACGCAGTATTTT; CDR3aa: CASSLGDRFFDTQYF
d_gene: NA; len: 17; abundance: few; v_gene: TRBV2; j_gene: TRBJ2-4; CDR3nt: TGTGCCAGCAGCCAGCACCCCAGGACTCTTGCCCCCAACATTCAGTACTTC; CDR3aa: CASSQHPRTLAPNIQYF
d_gene: NA; len: 14; abundance: NA; v_gene: TRBV7-2; j_gene: TRBJ1-4; CDR3nt: TGTGCCAGCAGCCCGGGGAGGGTGTATGAAAAACTGTTTTTT; CDR3aa: CASSPGRVYEKLFF
d_gene: NA; len: 15; abundance: NA; v_gene: TRBV7-2; j_gene: TRBJ2-2; CDR3nt: TGTGCCAGCACCCCCCGGCTGGGGGACACCGGGGAGCTGTTTTTT; CDR3aa: CASTPRLGDTGELFF
d_gene: TRBD2; len: 17; abundance: once; v_gene: TRBV11-2; j_gene: TRBJ2-5; CDR3nt: TGTGCCAGCAGCCCTCTACGCCTGGGGGGGAGCCAAGAGACCCAGTACTTC; CDR3aa: CASSPLRLGGSQETQYF
d_gene: NA; len: 12; abundance: few; v_gene: TRBV7-2; j_gene: TRBJ2-5; CDR3nt: TGTGCCAGCAGCCTTTTACAAGAGACCCAGTACTTC; CDR3aa: CASSLLQETQYF
d_gene: NA; len: 13; abundance: NA; v_gene: TRBV4-2; j_gene: TRBJ2-1; CDR3nt: TGTGCCAGCAGCTCTATACGGTACAATGAGCAGTTCTTC; CDR3aa: CASSSIRYNEQFF
d_gene: TRBD2; len: 18; abundance: NA; v_gene: TRBV6-2/TRBV6-3; j_gene: TRBJ2-7; CDR3nt: TGTGCCAGCAGTTACTCCGCTCCTACTAGCGGACCTTCCTACGAGCAGTACTTC; CDR3aa: CASSYSAPTSGPSYEQYF
d_gene: NA; len: 14; abundance: NA; v_gene: TRBV6-2/TRBV6-3; j_gene: TRBJ1-6; CDR3nt: TGTGCCAGCAGGACAGGAACAGAGGATTCACCCCTCCACTTT; CDR3aa: CASRTGTEDSPLHF
d_gene: NA; len: 16; abundance: NA; v_gene: TRBV20-1; j_gene: TRBJ1-3; CDR3nt: TGCAGTGCTAGCCGGCCAGGTCGAACCTCTGGAAACACCATATATTTT; CDR3aa: CSASRPGRTSGNTIYF
d_gene: NA; len: 13; abundance: NA; v_gene: TRBV7-2; j_gene: TRBJ1-2; CDR3nt: TGTGCCAGCAGCTTACACAGGGACTATGGCTACACCTTC; CDR3aa: CASSLHRDYGYTF
d_gene: NA; len: 13; abundance: NA; v_gene: TRBV11-2; j_gene: TRBJ1-1; CDR3nt: TGTGCCAGCAGCTCAGGACAGACCACTGAAGCTTTCTTT; CDR3aa: CASSSGQTTEAFF
d_gene: NA; len: 13; abundance: many; v_gene: TRBV7-2; j_gene: TRBJ2-3; CDR3nt: TGTGCCAGCAGCTTAAACGAGCGAGATACGCAGTATTTT; CDR3aa: CASSLNERDTQYF
d_gene: NA; len: 14; abundance: few; v_gene: TRBV5-4; j_gene: TRBJ1-1; CDR3nt: TGTGCCAGCAGCTTGGCCCGCGTGAACACTGAAGCTTTCTTT; CDR3aa: CASSLARVNTEAFF
d_gene: NA; len: 13; abundance: once; v_gene: TRBV2; j_gene: TRBJ1-5; CDR3nt: TGTGCCAGCAGCCCGAATTCTCAGGGGATGGGGCATTTT; CDR3aa: CASSPNSQGMGHF
d_gene: NA; len: 14; abundance: NA; v_gene: TRBV7-2; j_gene: TRBJ2-7; CDR3nt: TGTGCCAGCAGCTTGTCAGGTGCCTCCTACGAGCAGTACTTC; CDR3aa: CASSLSGASYEQYF
d_gene: NA; len: 14; abundance: NA; v_gene: TRBV7-6; j_gene: TRBJ2-3; CDR3nt: TGTGCCAGCAGCTTGGAGGGGGCGGCCGATACGCAGTATTTT; CDR3aa: CASSLEGAADTQYF
d_gene: NA; len: 13; abundance: NA; v_gene: TRBV12-3/TRBV12-4; j_gene: TRBJ2-3; CDR3nt: TGTGCCAGCAGGGAAGAAAACACAGATACGCAGTATTTT; CDR3aa: CASREENTDTQYF
d_gene: TRBD2; len: 15; abundance: NA; v_gene: TRBV6-2/TRBV6-3; j_gene: TRBJ2-2; CDR3nt: TGTGCCAGCAGTTATCCGCGGGGGAGGGCCGGGGAGCTGTTTTTT; CDR3aa: CASSYPRGRAGELFF
d_gene: NA; len: 13; abundance: NA; v_gene: TRBV4-2; j_gene: TRBJ2-1; CDR3nt: TGTGCCAGCAGCCGGATTGATACGGACCCCGAGTTCTTC; CDR3aa: CASSRIDTDPEFF
d_gene: NA; len: 17; abundance: few; v_gene: TRBV7-8; j_gene: TRBJ1-1; CDR3nt: TGTGCCAGCAGCCTAGGTCGAAGGACAAGAGAGAACACTGAAGCTTTCTTT; CDR3aa: CASSLGRRTRENTEAFF
d_gene: NA; len: 14; abundance: many; v_gene: TRBV7-2; j_gene: TRBJ1-2; CDR3nt: TGTGCCAGCAGCTTCTTTGGGGGAAACTATGGCTACACCTTC; CDR3aa: CASSFFGGNYGYTF